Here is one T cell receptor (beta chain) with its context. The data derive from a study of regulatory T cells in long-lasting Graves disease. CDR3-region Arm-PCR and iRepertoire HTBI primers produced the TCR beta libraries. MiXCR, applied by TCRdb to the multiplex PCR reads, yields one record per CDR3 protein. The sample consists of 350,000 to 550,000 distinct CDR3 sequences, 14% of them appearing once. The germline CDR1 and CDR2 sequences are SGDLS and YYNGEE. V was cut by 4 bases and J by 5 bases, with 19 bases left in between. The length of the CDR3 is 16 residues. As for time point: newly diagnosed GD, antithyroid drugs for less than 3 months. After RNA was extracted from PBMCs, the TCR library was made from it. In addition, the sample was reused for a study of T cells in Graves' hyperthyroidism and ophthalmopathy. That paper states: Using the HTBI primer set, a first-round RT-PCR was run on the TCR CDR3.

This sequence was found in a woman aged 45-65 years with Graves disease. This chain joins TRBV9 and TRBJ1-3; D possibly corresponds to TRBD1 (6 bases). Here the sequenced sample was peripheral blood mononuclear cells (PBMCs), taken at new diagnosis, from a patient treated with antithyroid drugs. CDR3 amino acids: CASSKGDEGFRNTIYF. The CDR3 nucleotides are TGTGCCAGCAGCAAGGGGGACGAGGGGTTCAGAAACACCATATATTTT.